The 26 T cell receptor beta chains reported below all come from one sample, sequenced in a study of blood T cell repertoires in COVID-19. The data were produced by immunoSEQ multiplex PCR, yet TCRdb's version contains in-frame clones alone and is incomplete. The sample consists of 150,000 to 200,000 clones, about 81% of them appearing once. The sequenced material came from peripheral blood. These receptors came from an elderly woman with COVID-19, enrolled during active disease.

The rearrangement uses TRBV28 and TRBJ2-1, with unresolved D. This CDR3 region has 12 residues. Trimming left V 5 bases short and J 12 bases short, with 14 bases between. Germline loops: CDR1 MDHEN, CDR2 SYDVKM. The DNA for the CDR3 is TGTGCCAGCAGTCCCCTTTATGGCGGGCAGTTCTTC. As protein: CASSPLYGGQFF. Looking up the rest from reference TRBV28 and TRBJ2-1 gives the full variable domain: DVKVTQSSRYLVKRTGEKVFLECVQDMDHENMFWYRQDPGLGLRLIYFSYDVKMKEKGDIPEGYSVSREKKERFSLILESASTNQTSMYLCASSPLYGGQFFGPGTRLTVL.

This chain joins TRBV11-3 and TRBJ2-7; D uncertain. Germline-derived CDR1 and CDR2 are SGHNT and YENEEA. V was cut by 2 bases and J by 6 bases, with 11 bases left in between. The CDR3 runs 13 residues. DNA of the CDR3: TGTGCCAGCAGCTTAATCTCAGTTGGCGAGCAGTACTTC. Translated: CASSLISVGEQYF.

This chain connects TRBV4-1 to TRBJ2-1; 13 nucleotides align to TRBD2. Germline CDR1 and CDR2: MGHRA and YSYEKL. V dropped 0 bases and J dropped 0; count of bases not matched to a gene: 2. The CDR3 spans 18 residues. The CDR3 region is CASSQEGLAGSSYNEQFF. The CDR3 DNA follows: TGCGCCAGCAGCCAAGAGGGACTAGCGGGAAGCTCCTACAATGAGCAGTTCTTC.

The chain recombines TRBV10-3 with TRBJ1-1; D is undetermined. Germline CDR1 and CDR2: ENHRY and SYGVKD. The CDR3 runs to 13 residues. Trimming stripped 8 bases from V and 2 bases from J, with 12 bases between. The CDR3 here is CAIEGRPNTEAFF. In DNA form, the CDR3 reads TGTGCCATCGAGGGCAGGCCTAACACTGAAGCTTTCTTT.

The chain employs TRBV28 and TRBJ2-1; D may be TRBD1 (6 bases). The CDR3 loop spans 14 amino acids. V was cut by 2 bases and J by 4 bases, with 9 bases left in between. Germline CDR1 is MDHEN and CDR2 is SYDVKM. The CDR3 loop reads CASSLPDRYNEQFF. The DNA for the CDR3 is TGTGCCAGCAGTTTACCCGACAGGTACAATGAGCAGTTCTTC.

This clone was found a few times. The rearrangement uses TRBV27 and TRBJ2-7; the D gene is possibly TRBD1 (5 bases). The CDR3 is 13 residues long. Germline CDR1 MNHEY, CDR2 SMNVEV (reference sequence). V gave up 5 bases and J gave up 3 bases, with 11 bases separating them. CDR3 in DNA: TGTGCCAGCAGTCGAAAGGGGTTCTACGAGCAGTACTTC. This encodes CASSRKGFYEQYF.

This clone has just one count. The genes are TRBV14 and TRBJ1-2; D uncertain. V dropped 1 base and J dropped 5 bases, with 8 bases sitting between them. The germline V gene encodes CDR1 SGHDN and CDR2 FVKESK. CDR3 length: 13 residues. CDR3 coding DNA: TGTGCCAGCAGCCAAGGGGCAGCATATGGCTACACCTTC. It codes for CASSQGAAYGYTF.

This clone was found a few times. The rearrangement uses TRBV29-1 and TRBJ1-2, with 8 bases identical to TRBD1. The CDR3 length is 13 residues. CDR1 is SQVTM, CDR2 ANQGSEA, per germline. With V trimmed by 7 bases and J by 4 bases, 8 bases remained unmatched. CDR3 in DNA: TGCAGCGGCGGACAGGGTGGAATCTATGGCTACACCTTC. Its translation: CSGGQGGIYGYTF.

V usage is TRBV11-3 and J usage is TRBJ1-6; TRBD1 aligns across 7 bases. The CDR3 spans 17 residues. The germline CDR1 and CDR2 sequences are SGHNT and YENEEA. J lost 8 bases, V lost 5 bases, and 15 bases had no gene match. In nucleotides, the CDR3 is TGTGCCAGCAGCGACCGTAGGGGGCGGGATATTGATTCACCCCTCCACTTT. As protein: CASSDRRGRDIDSPLHF.

The V call is TRBV10-3, the J call TRBJ2-1; D unclear. Germline CDR1 and CDR2: ENHRY and SYGVKD. The CDR3 is 17 amino acids. V gave up 0 bases and J gave up 0 bases, with 12 bases separating them. DNA of the CDR3: TGTGCCATCAGTGAGTCGATCCAGGCCAGCTCCTACAATGAGCAGTTCTTC. This translates into CAISESIQASSYNEQFF.

The gene calls are TRBV6-2 or TRBV6-3 and TRBJ1-1; D remains ambiguous. Per germline, CDR1 MNHEY and CDR2 SVGEGT. The CDR3 has 14 residues. The V and J ends lost 2 bases and 0 bases respectively, with 7 bases between them. This CDR3 is CASSYGLMNTEAFF. DNA of the CDR3: TGTGCCAGCAGTTACGGGCTCATGAACACTGAAGCTTTCTTT.

The V and J genes are TRBV28 and TRBJ2-7; a possible D gene is TRBD2 (6 bases). CDR1 is MDHEN, CDR2 SYDVKM, per germline. With 6 bases removed from V and 3 bases from J, the gap between germline ends came to 12 bases. The CDR3 covers 13 residues. The CDR3 protein is CASSGGGGYEQYF. The CDR3 DNA is TGTGCCAGCAGCGGGGGAGGCGGCTACGAGCAGTACTTC.

V and J are TRBV11-3 and TRBJ2-5; D ambiguous. Germline lookup yields CDR1 SGHNT and CDR2 YENEEA. There are 12 residues in the CDR3. The V and J ends lost 2 bases and 3 bases respectively, with 4 bases between them. CDR3 protein: CASSLSEETQYF. The CDR3, as DNA: TGTGCCAGCAGCTTATCAGAAGAGACCCAGTACTTC.

The chain employs TRBV7-8 and TRBJ1-2; D gene unclear. The CDR3 runs 13 residues. Deletions cut 1 base from V and 5 bases from J, with 8 bases between. Germline CDR1 reads SGHVS; CDR2 reads FQNEAQ. Written as DNA, the CDR3 is TGTGCCAGCAGCTTAGAGGGAGGGTATGGCTACACCTTC. Amino acid sequence: CASSLEGGYGYTF.

This clone occurred a few times. The DNA for the CDR3 is TGTGCCAGCAGTGATCAAGCGGGGGTCTACAATGAGCAGTTCTTC. It translates to CASSDQAGVYNEQFF. V and J are TRBV2 and TRBJ2-1; 8 nucleotides align to TRBD2. The junction had 4 bases not matched to a gene; V was cut back by 3 bases and J by 3 bases. The CDR3 runs to 15 residues. Germline V gene data show CDR1 as SNHLY and CDR2 as FYNNEI.

This chain joins TRBV19 and TRBJ2-2; 9 positions agree with TRBD1. CDR3 length: 15 residues. The V gene end was trimmed by 2 bases and the J gene end by 7 bases; junction bases not matched to a gene: 5. Germline CDR1 LNHDA, CDR2 SQIVND (reference sequence). CDR3 in DNA: TGTGCCAGTAGTATACGGGACAGGGCAAACGGGGAGCTGTTTTTT. Protein product: CASSIRDRANGELFF.

The chain is built from TRBV4-1 and TRBJ2-7, with D possibly matching TRBD1 (6 bases). The CDR3 is 15 residues long. Per the germline V gene, CDR1 is MGHRA and CDR2 is YSYEKL. V shed 0 bases and J shed 5 bases, with 14 bases lying between them. The DNA for the CDR3 is TGCGCCAGCAGCCAAGATGTGGGGCAGGGGAACGAGCAGTACTTC. Translated: CASSQDVGQGNEQYF.

In its sample, this clone was seen a few times. Here the CDR3 DNA reads TGTGCCAGCAGTTTAAAGGGACAGGGTCCGTCCCCCTACGAGCAGTACTTC. Translating it yields CASSLKGQGPSPYEQYF. The chain uses TRBV27 and TRBJ2-7, with 9 bases lining up with TRBD1. The CDR3 length is 17 residues. J gave up 2 bases and V 2 bases, and 10 bases lay outside the gene matches. Germline V lookup: CDR1 MNHEY, CDR2 SMNVEV (reference sequence).

This chain connects TRBV6-1 to TRBJ2-5; TRBD2 matches 11 bases. The germline gives CDR1 MNHNS, CDR2 SASEGT. This CDR3 has 16 amino acids. The trim removed 3 bases at V and 1 base at J, leaving 4 bases unmatched. CDR3 protein: CASSERLAGGQETQYF. The CDR3 nucleotides are TGTGCCAGCAGTGAGAGGCTAGCGGGAGGCCAAGAGACCCAGTACTTC.

The CDR3 DNA is TGTGCCAGCAGTTATGATAGGTGGGGGGTCAAAAACATTCAGTACTTC. As protein: CASSYDRWGVKNIQYF. J is TRBJ2-4 and V is TRBV6-5, with a tentative D call TRBD2 (6 bases). V lost 3 bases to trimming and J lost 3 bases, with 15 bases between them. In germline, CDR1 is MNHEY, CDR2 SVGAGI. This CDR3 region has 16 residues.

The rearrangement links TRBV29-1 to TRBJ2-1; TRBD1 matches 7 bases. The J segment lost 1 base and the V segment lost 6 bases, leaving 12 bases of the junction unmatched. Germline CDR1 SQVTM, CDR2 ANQGSEA. The CDR3 extends over 16 amino acids. The CDR3 bases are TGCAGCGTGGAGCGCGGCACAGGGGAATCCTACAATGAGCAGTTCTTC. Protein: CSVERGTGESYNEQFF.

The table lists this clone with a few counts. This chain links TRBV7-3 with TRBJ1-1; D may be TRBD1 (5 bases). CDR3 length: 14 residues. Trimming removed 5 bases from V and 10 bases from J, with 20 bases in between. Germline lookup yields CDR1 SGHTA and CDR2 FQGTGA. The CDR3 here is CASSPTGEGGGAFF. DNA for the CDR3: TGTGCCAGCAGCCCGACGGGGGAAGGCGGGGGAGCTTTCTTT.

This clone has just a few counts. This chain uses TRBV9 with TRBJ2-3, with 10 nucleotides matching TRBD2. V was pared by 0 bases and J by 5 bases, with 6 bases of the junction left unmatched. Germline V lookup: CDR1 SGDLS, CDR2 YYNGEE. The CDR3 covers 16 residues. The CDR3 nucleotides read TGTGCCAGCAGCGTAGGGGCTAGCGGGGGTGGAGATACGCAGTATTTT. It yields the protein CASSVGASGGGDTQYF.

CDR3 sequence (DNA): TGTGCCAGCAGCAAAGAACAGGAAGCTTTCTTT. The encoded protein is CASSKEQEAFF. The V and J genes are TRBV21-1 and TRBJ1-1; the D call TRBD1 from the table was never checked on the DNA. TRBV21-1 is listed as a pseudogene. This CDR3 region has 11 residues.

The table lists this clone with a few counts. The chain couples TRBV2 to TRBJ2-3; 8 nucleotides align to TRBD1. This CDR3 spans 14 amino acids. Germline values: CDR1 SNHLY, CDR2 FYNNEI. V gave up 9 bases and J gave up 5 bases; unmatched junction bases: 10. Here the CDR3 DNA reads TGTGCCAGTAAGAGGCAGGGGGCCAGAGATACGCAGTATTTT. Encoded protein: CASKRQGARDTQYF.

This clone was detected only a few times. This chain uses TRBV9 with TRBJ2-2; D not certain. CDR3 length equals 11 residues. Germline assignment: CDR1 SGDLS and CDR2 YYNGEE. The V and J ends lost 3 bases and 5 bases respectively, with 2 bases between them. CDR3 DNA sequence: TGTGCCAGCAGCGCTACCGGGGAGCTGTTTTTT. It translates to CASSATGELFF.